Listed below are T cell receptor beta chains from one sample, sequenced in a study of shared clonotypes between healthy human individuals. TCRdb's copy holds only in-frame clones and misses some; the assay was immunoSEQ multiplex PCR. The sample yields about a million clones, more than 65% seen once. Sequences were obtained from memory CD4+ T cells sorted from blood. All receptors derive from a man between 18 and 29 years old in good health. CDR3s include the opening cysteine and the closing phenylalanine or tryptophan. Each record gives: D gene, clone size, J gene, V gene, CDR3 protein, CDR3 DNA. A D gene is named only where the DNA matches it firmly. The size entry is marked missing in some rows and otherwise reads once, few, many or a size class.

NA,NA,TRBJ2-7,TRBV6-5,CASSYSSQGRNEQYF,TGTGCCAGCAGTTACTCGAGCCAGGGGCGAAACGAGCAGTACTTC
TRBD1,NA,TRBJ1-4,TRBV15,CATSRTGGGEKLFF,TGTGCCACCAGCAGGACAGGGGGAGGTGAAAAACTGTTTTTT
NA,NA,TRBJ2-5,TRBV5-1,CASSLGSGQETQYF,TGCGCCAGCAGCTTGGGTAGCGGACAAGAGACCCAGTACTTC
NA,NA,TRBJ2-1,TRBV9,CASSVGGRSSYNEQFF,TGTGCCAGCAGCGTAGGGGGGCGTAGCTCCTACAATGAGCAGTTCTTC
NA,NA,TRBJ1-1,TRBV19,CASRTALGAFF,TGTGCCAGTCGGACAGCTCTGGGGGCTTTCTTT
TRBD1,many,TRBJ1-4,TRBV6-1,CASSGGQDPLAELFF,TGTGCCAGCAGTGGCGGACAGGATCCGCTTGCAGAACTGTTTTTT
TRBD1,NA,TRBJ2-7,TRBV2,CASRGTGPYEQYF,TGTGCCAGCAGGGGGACAGGACCCTACGAGCAGTACTTC
TRBD2,NA,TRBJ2-1,TRBV10-3,CAISESSAGGNEQFF,TGTGCCATCAGTGAGTCCTCAGCGGGAGGGAATGAGCAGTTCTTC
NA,NA,TRBJ1-5,TRBV2,CASRVSEGNQPQHF,TGTGCCAGCAGGGTCTCAGAGGGCAATCAGCCCCAGCATTTT
TRBD1,NA,TRBJ2-5,TRBV6-1,CASSRQGQVQETQYF,TGTGCCAGCAGTCGGCAGGGACAGGTCCAAGAGACCCAGTACTTC
NA,once,TRBJ1-5,TRBV29-1,CSVGISGQPQHF,TGCAGCGTTGGTATCTCCGGTCAGCCCCAGCATTTT
TRBD1,NA,TRBJ2-5,TRBV10-3,CAISEGQGYQETQYF,TGTGCCATCAGTGAGGGACAGGGGTACCAAGAGACCCAGTACTTC
TRBD2,few,TRBJ2-5,TRBV19,CASSITGTSGRETQYF,TGTGCCAGTAGTATTACCGGGACTAGCGGGAGAGAGACCCAGTACTTC
NA,once,TRBJ2-1,TRBV28,CASSLGQLTEQFF,TGTGCCAGCAGTCTAGGACAGTTGACTGAGCAGTTCTTC
TRBD1,NA,TRBJ2-7,TRBV10-1,CASSPRQGLTYEQYF,TGCGCCAGCAGTCCGCGACAGGGCCTTACCTACGAGCAGTACTTC